These 17 T cell receptor beta chains share one sample of origin, sequenced in a study of shared clonotypes between healthy human individuals. Generated by immunoSEQ multiplex PCR, the TCRdb table keeps only in-frame clones and is missing some. The profile shows approximately 500,000 clones, about 95% of them singletons. Sequences were obtained from naive CD4+ T cells sorted from blood. Described subset: CD45RA+ positively selected. These receptors were collected from a woman under 40 in good health.

The chain is built from TRBV19 and TRBJ1-2; D gene uncertain. With 5 bases removed from V and 2 bases from J, the gap between germline ends came to 18 bases. The CDR3 contains 16 residues. Germline loops: CDR1 LNHDA, CDR2 SQIVND (reference sequence). The CDR3 sequence: CASSPSVGSLNYGYTF. The CDR3 DNA follows: TGTGCCAGTAGTCCTTCGGTCGGAAGCTTAAACTATGGCTACACCTTC.

The chain has TRBV28 and TRBJ1-2, with D unresolved. The CDR3 contains 14 residues. V was pared by 3 bases and J by 8 bases, with 16 bases between. CDR1 is MDHEN, CDR2 SYDVKM, per germline. The CDR3 nucleotides are TGTGCCAGCAGTTTCTCGGCACAGCCCGGGGGCTACACCTTC. This codes for CASSFSAQPGGYTF.

This clone came up once. The rearrangement links TRBV5-1 to TRBJ2-1; 7 nucleotides agree with TRBD2. Germline assignment: CDR1 SGHRS and CDR2 YFSETQ. The CDR3 runs 17 residues. J lost 4 bases, V lost 0 bases, and 10 bases had no gene match. The CDR3: CASSLGPTSVPYNEQFF. CDR3 sequence (DNA): TGCGCCAGCAGCTTGGGTCCCACTAGCGTCCCGTACAATGAGCAGTTCTTC. The variable domain in full, with the rest retrieved from reference TRBV5-1 and TRBJ2-1, is KAGVTQTPRYLIKTRGQQVTLSCSPISGHRSVSWYQQTPGQGLQFLFEYFSETQRNKGNFPGRFSGRQFSNSRSEMNVSTLELGDSALYLCASSLGPTSVPYNEQFFGPGTRLTVL.

V gene TRBV29-1 combines with J gene TRBJ1-1; a weak D match, TRBD1 (6 bases). The CDR3 contains 12 residues. Trimming removed 2 bases from V and 4 bases from J, with 8 bases in between. Germline lookup yields CDR1 SQVTM and CDR2 ANQGSEA. CDR3 protein: CSVERGGTEAFF. CDR3 bases: TGCAGCGTTGAAAGAGGGGGCACTGAAGCTTTCTTT. Looking up the rest from reference TRBV29-1 and TRBJ1-1 gives the full variable domain: SAVISQKPSRDICQRGTSLTIQCQVDSQVTMMFWYRQQPGQSLTLIATANQGSEATYESGFVIDKFPISRPNLTFSTLTVSNMSPEDSSIYLCSVERGGTEAFFGQGTRLTVV.

This clone has just one count. The CDR3 DNA reads TGTGCCAGCTCACCACGGGGGACAGTGAACACTGAAGCTTTCTTT. Protein: CASSPRGTVNTEAFF. J is TRBJ1-1 and V is TRBV18; TRBD1 matches 7 bases. The V gene end was trimmed by 1 base and the J gene end by 0 bases; junction bases not matched to a gene: 2. The CDR3 contains 15 residues. CDR1 and CDR2 (germline): KGHSH, LQKENI.

This chain links TRBV5-1 with TRBJ2-1, with unresolved D. Trimming removed 0 bases at V and 0 bases at J, with 10 bases between. CDR1 is SGHRS and CDR2 is YFSETQ in the germline V gene. The CDR3 totals 16 residues. The CDR3, as DNA: TGCGCCAGCAGCTTGGACACCGTGAGCTCCTACAATGAGCAGTTCTTC. The encoded protein is CASSLDTVSSYNEQFF.

The chain carries TRBV12-2 and TRBJ2-7; the table names TRBD2, a call not compared with the DNA. TRBV12-2 is assigned pseudogene status. This CDR3 is 11 amino acids long. The CDR3 loop reads CASSAGGEQYF. DNA of the CDR3: TGTGCCAGTTCAGCGGGAGGGGAGCAGTACTTC.

The chain employs TRBV6-6 and TRBJ1-1; unclear D gene. The CDR3 spans 12 residues. Trimming left V 2 bases short and J 6 bases short, with 7 bases between. Per germline, CDR1 MNHNY and CDR2 SVGAGI (reference sequence). Here the CDR3 DNA reads TGTGCCAGCAGTTACAAGGGATCTGAAGCTTTCTTT. Its protein product is CASSYKGSEAFF.

The rearrangement links TRBV27 to TRBJ2-7, with 10 bases that match TRBD2. This CDR3 spans 18 amino acids. Germline V lookup: CDR1 MNHEY, CDR2 SMNVEV (reference sequence). V was clipped by 6 bases and J by 1 base; unmatched bases: 15. The CDR3 here is CASSPTPGTSEHSYEQYF. As DNA, the CDR3 is TGTGCCAGCAGCCCTACCCCCGGGACTAGCGAGCATTCCTACGAGCAGTACTTC.

The chain recombines TRBV28 with TRBJ2-2; 9 nucleotides align to TRBD2. After removal of 6 bases from V and 7 bases from J, the junction contained 6 bases not matched to a gene. The length of the CDR3 is 14 residues. The germline V gene encodes CDR1 MDHEN and CDR2 SYDVKM. CDR3 DNA: TGTGCCAGCAGGGTCGGTAGCGGGAGCGGGGAGCTGTTTTTT. It specifies CASRVGSGSGELFF.

This chain links TRBV5-1 with TRBJ2-1, with 8 bases aligning to TRBD1. Germline V gene sequence: CDR1 SGHRS, CDR2 YFSETQ. The V and J ends lost 4 bases and 8 bases, in that order; junction bases with no gene match: 8. The CDR3 has 14 amino acids. The DNA for the CDR3 is TGCGCCAGCAGCGAATTGGACAGGGAAGATGAGCAGTTCTTC. This encodes CASSELDREDEQFF.

Points on this clone: The sample has other DNA sequences that encode this CDR3 too. CDR3 in DNA: TGTGCCAGCAGTTACTCCGAGAACACTGAAGCTTTCTTT. Translating it yields CASSYSENTEAFF. The V and J genes are TRBV6-5 and TRBJ1-1; D is uncertain. V lost 0 bases and J 1 base, leaving 3 bases between the germline ends. The CDR3 is made up of 13 amino acids. Germline CDR1 reads MNHEY; CDR2 reads SVGAGI.

The rearrangement links TRBV4-1 to TRBJ1-3; D is uncertain. The CDR3 totals 15 residues. Germline assignment: CDR1 MGHRA and CDR2 YSYEKL. V was clipped by 4 bases and J by 0 bases, with 10 bases between them. The CDR3 is CASSPLVDSGNTIYF. As DNA, the CDR3 is TGCGCCAGCAGCCCGCTGGTGGACTCTGGAAACACCATATATTTT.

The J gene is TRBJ2-1, the V gene TRBV5-1; a possible D gene is TRBD2 (6 bases). Germline CDR1 and CDR2: SGHRS and YFSETQ. The V end lost 0 bases, the J end lost 3 bases, and 13 bases lay between the germline ends. The CDR3 spans 16 residues. CDR3 in DNA: TGCGCCAGCAGCTTGGTGGGAGCGGGCTTCTACAATGAGCAGTTCTTC. Residues: CASSLVGAGFYNEQFF.

This clone has a handful of counts. This sequence joins TRBV2 and TRBJ1-2, with TRBD1 as a possible D gene (6 bases). Germline-derived CDR1 and CDR2 are SNHLY and FYNNEI. The CDR3 sequence is 13 residues long. Trimming stripped 9 bases from V and 8 bases from J, with 19 bases between. The CDR3 spells CASSTGWAEGYTF. CDR3 coding DNA: TGTGCCAGTAGTACAGGGTGGGCGGAAGGCTACACCTTC.

The chain couples TRBV5-1 to TRBJ2-1; possibly TRBD2 for D (5 bases). Germline-derived CDR1 and CDR2 are SGHRS and YFSETQ. The V and J ends lost 7 bases and 2 bases respectively, with 13 bases between them. The CDR3 has 14 residues. In DNA form, the CDR3 reads TGCGCCAGCCGCTCCTCCGGGGCCTACAATGAGCAGTTCTTC. Protein product: CASRSSGAYNEQFF. Full variable domain (rest looked up from reference TRBV5-1 and TRBJ2-1): KAGVTQTPRYLIKTRGQQVTLSCSPISGHRSVSWYQQTPGQGLQFLFEYFSETQRNKGNFPGRFSGRQFSNSRSEMNVSTLELGDSALYLCASRSSGAYNEQFFGPGTRLTVL.

The chain joins TRBV5-1 to TRBJ2-3; D unresolved. CDR1 and CDR2 (germline): SGHRS, YFSETQ. CDR3 length equals 15 residues. V lost 1 base, J lost 3 bases, and 12 bases lay in between. CDR3 in amino acids: CASSLLVGTTDTQYF. Here the CDR3 DNA reads TGCGCCAGCAGCTTGTTAGTCGGAACTACAGATACGCAGTATTTT.